Below, one TCR beta chain is given with its context. What it recognizes is unknown. Germline CDR1 and CDR2: SGHNT and YYREEE (reference sequence). J lost 4 bases, V lost 4 bases, and 6 bases had no gene match. The CDR3 sequence is 14 residues long. This entry is derived from a study of cytomegalovirus exposure and HLA in healthy donors. PCR employed 60 Vbeta and 13 Jbeta primers. In the source study's methods: Later work found 65 million to 100 million unique TCR beta chains, with 9.5 million to 11 million shared. Clones were sequenced by immunoSEQ multiplex PCR, and TCRdb holds only the in-frame ones, with some missing. The D gene and trimming were derived from the DNA, and the V and J assignments and clone size from that table. The sample yields approximately 210,000 clones, 65% to 80% seen once. Whole-study findings and limits: Listed as cytomegalovirus-associated were 150 or so TCR beta chains. In a later analysis, an Asian-associated ancestry cluster reportedly showed fewer N-insertions than the roughly 730-donor mean.

Sequenced material: PBMCs. The V gene is TRBV5-4, the J gene TRBJ2-5, with 8 bases that match TRBD1. The receptor comes from a woman aged 40 to 50 in good health and CMV-seronegative. Here the CDR3 reads CASSATGTGETQYF. Written as DNA, the CDR3 is TGTGCCAGCAGCGCCACCGGGACAGGAGAGACCCAGTACTTC.